The clone carrying this T cell receptor beta chain was picked up a small number of times. The antigen remains undetermined. Every sample gave at least 5 micrograms of total RNA when it was extracted. These data are taken from a study of blood T cells in healthy people across ages. A sample-barcoded 5' primer and a J-beta primer mix were used in a second PCR of roughly 7 to 11 cycles. Using its own MiXCR run on the 5' RACE reads, TCRdb lists one record per CDR3 protein. This table holds around 1,500,000 distinct CDR3 sequences, around 39% found once. General study results and limits: Per-million-T-cell TCR beta diversity fell roughly linearly with age.

The sample consisted of blood. This receptor was taken from a woman aged 18 to 35 in good health.

CDR3 DNA sequence: TGCGCCAGCAGCTCAGGGACTAGCGGGGGGACACAAGAGACCCAGTACTTC. Protein sequence: CASSSGTSGGTQETQYF. The chain has TRBV5-1 and TRBJ2-5; 15 bases fit TRBD2. The CDR3 covers 17 residues. V dropped 3 bases and J dropped 2; count of bases not matched to a gene: 5. Germline V gene lookup returns CDR1 SGHRS and CDR2 YFSETQ.